This T cell receptor (beta chain) came from a study of shared clonotypes between healthy human individuals. There are a few counts of this clone. V dropped 2 bases and J dropped 3 bases, with 14 bases sitting between them. The germline V gene encodes CDR1 GTSNPN and CDR2 SVGIG (reference sequence). The CDR3 covers 15 residues. All the donors were Caucasian adults who lived in Nashville, Tennessee. CD4+ cells were split into CD45RA+ naive and CD45RA-negative memory subsets. The authors distributed each subset's genomic DNA evenly over several immunoSEQ plates. Replicate sorted-subset PCRs were loaded with 150 to 250 ng DNA, about 30,000 T cell genomes. Clones were read by immunoSEQ multiplex PCR, and TCRdb kept only the in-frame ones, dropping some. The profile shows a few million clones, roughly nine tenths of them singletons.

The TCR was taken from a young man in good health. V usage is TRBV30 and J usage is TRBJ1-5, with D unclear. Source material: naive CD4+ T cells sorted from blood. Subset noted: CD45RA+ positively selected. CDR3 DNA: TGTGCCTGGAGTCCCACCCTAAGAAACAATCAGCCCCAGCATTTT. It is translated as CAWSPTLRNNQPQHF.